A single sample gave rise to the 15 T cell receptor beta chains below, sequenced in a study of blood T cell repertoires in COVID-19 (dated by TCRdb to 2019 to 2021). The library was made by the immunoSEQ multiplex PCR assay. The immuneACCESS repertoire file appears here via TCRdb, limited to in-frame rearrangements. These files lack a portion of the clones; in checked studies, under half of the deficit traces to unresolved V genes, and the cause of the others is not known. Across this sample there are about 300,000 clones, with around 84% seen only once. Roughly 1.5% of the sample belongs to the ten largest clones. The sequenced material came from peripheral blood. The source of these receptors is a human donor with COVID-19, enrolled during active disease. The donor label of this sample is uncertain.

The chain uses TRBV21-1 and TRBJ1-5; TRBD1 is taken as the D call from the table, unchecked against the DNA. TRBV21-1 is termed a pseudogene. This CDR3 has 16 residues. The CDR3 here is CASSKEQGADNQPQHF. The CDR3 DNA reads as TGTGCCAGCAGCAAAGAACAGGGGGCGGACAATCAGCCCCAGCATTTT.

V gene TRBV6-5 combines with J gene TRBJ2-2, with D maybe TRBD2 (5 bases). Germline V CDR1 and CDR2: MNHEY, SVGAGI. The CDR3 sequence is 13 residues long. V lost 8 bases, J lost 8 bases, and 15 bases lay in between. The CDR3 is CASEAIRGGELFF. CDR3 sequence (DNA): TGTGCCAGCGAGGCCATCCGGGGAGGGGAGCTGTTTTTT.

In this sample, this clone turned up once. This sequence joins TRBV5-1 and TRBJ2-3; 10 bases agree with TRBD2. The CDR3 is made up of 13 amino acids. The trim removed 6 bases at V and 6 bases at J, leaving 4 bases unmatched. The germline gives CDR1 SGHRS, CDR2 YFSETQ. The CDR3 region has the DNA TGCGCCAGCAAACTAGCGGGAATGGATACGCAGTATTTT. Translation gives CASKLAGMDTQYF. The full variable domain, with the rest looked up from reference TRBV5-1 and TRBJ2-3, is KAGVTQTPRYLIKTRGQQVTLSCSPISGHRSVSWYQQTPGQGLQFLFEYFSETQRNKGNFPGRFSGRQFSNSRSEMNVSTLELGDSALYLCASKLAGMDTQYFGPGTRLTVL.

The V and J genes are TRBV3-1 (or the pseudogene TRBV3-2) and TRBJ2-5; the D is unclear. Germline lookup yields CDR1 LGHDT and CDR2 YNNKEL (reference sequence). The CDR3 sequence is 12 residues long. With 0 bases removed from V and 5 bases from J, the gap between germline ends came to 4 bases. CDR3 nucleotide sequence: TGTGCCAGCAGCCAAGATATCGAGACCCAGTACTTC. Translation: CASSQDIETQYF.

The chain uses TRBV29-1 and TRBJ1-5; D possibly corresponds to TRBD1 (6 bases). The CDR3 sequence is 14 residues long. Trimming cost V 6 bases and J 3 bases, with 15 bases left between them. The germline gives CDR1 SQVTM, CDR2 ANQGSEA. CDR3 in DNA: TGCAGCGTCGCGGGGGGGACAAACAATCAGCCCCAGCATTTT. Residues: CSVAGGTNNQPQHF.

The rearrangement uses TRBV7-2 and TRBJ2-1; 7 positions match TRBD2. The germline CDR1 and CDR2 sequences are SGHTA and FQGNSA. This CDR3 spans 16 amino acids. V lost 6 bases and J lost 0; bases outside the gene matches: 8. In DNA, the CDR3 is TGTGCCAGCAGATCTCAAGCGGGGACCTCCTACAATGAGCAGTTCTTC. Residues: CASRSQAGTSYNEQFF.

The V gene is TRBV25-1, the J gene TRBJ1-4, with TRBD1 as a possible D gene (6 bases). Germline CDR1 and CDR2: MGHDK and SYGVNS. The CDR3 runs 16 residues. V lost 2 bases and J lost 0, with 10 bases in between. Here the CDR3 reads CASSEGRQATNEKLFF. CDR3 sequence (DNA): TGTGCCAGCAGTGAAGGACGACAGGCAACTAATGAAAAACTGTTTTTT.

This clone showed up just once. The rearrangement uses TRBV2 and TRBJ1-4; TRBD1 is a possible D gene (5 bases). Germline V gene sequence: CDR1 SNHLY, CDR2 FYNNEI. The CDR3 has 13 residues. Trimming left V 6 bases short and J 0 bases short, with 5 bases between. The chain's CDR3 is CASRTATNEKLFF. The CDR3 region has the DNA TGTGCCAGCAGGACAGCAACTAATGAAAAACTGTTTTTT.

In this sample, this clone turned up a few times. The chain employs TRBV5-1 and TRBJ1-1; D is perhaps TRBD1 (5 bases). Germline V gene data show CDR1 as SGHRS and CDR2 as YFSETQ. V was pared by 2 bases and J by 5 bases, with 16 bases between. This CDR3 contains 15 residues. The CDR3 sequence: CASSFQGGEKTEAFF. The CDR3 nucleotides read TGCGCCAGCAGCTTCCAGGGAGGGGAGAAGACTGAAGCTTTCTTT.

The gene calls are TRBV19 and TRBJ2-5; TRBD1 matches at 7 bases. V lost 1 base and J lost 0; bases outside the gene matches: 23. The germline V gene encodes CDR1 LNHDA and CDR2 SQIVND (reference sequence). The CDR3 sequence is 22 residues long. The CDR3 region has the DNA TGTGCCAGTAGTATAGGGAGAGGGGGCTCGGAGAGAACCCGTGCGTACCAAGAGACCCAGTACTTC. Its translation: CASSIGRGGSERTRAYQETQYF.

The chain recombines TRBV6-2 or TRBV6-3 with TRBJ2-3; 11 bases are shared with TRBD2. There are 16 residues in the CDR3. Trimming at V came to 5 bases and at J to 0 bases, leaving 4 bases not matched to a gene. CDR1 is MNHEY, CDR2 SVGEGT, per germline. The CDR3 spells CASSDGTSGSTDTQYF. The CDR3 DNA sequence: TGTGCCAGCAGTGACGGGACTAGCGGAAGCACAGATACGCAGTATTTT.

The CDR3 DNA sequence: TGTGCCAGCAGCCGTGAGCGGGCTTACAATGAGCAGTTCTTC. Its protein product is CASSRERAYNEQFF. The chain joins TRBV5-6 to TRBJ2-1; TRBD2 might be the D (6 bases). V lost 4 bases, J lost 4 bases, and 12 bases lay in between. This CDR3 region has 14 residues. Germline-derived CDR1 and CDR2 are SGHDT and YYEEEE.

This chain connects TRBV28 to TRBJ1-5, with D unclear. The CDR3 sequence is 15 residues long. Germline CDR1 is MDHEN and CDR2 is SYDVKM. The V gene lost 6 bases and the J gene lost 2 bases, with 14 bases spanning the gap. CDR3 bases: TGTGCCAGCAGACGCATACCCGAGGGCAATCAGCCCCAGCATTTT. It is translated as CASRRIPEGNQPQHF.

This chain joins TRBV6-5 and TRBJ2-2; 7 nucleotides match TRBD2. Germline V gene sequence: CDR1 MNHEY, CDR2 SVGAGI. Trimming took 11 bases from V and 7 from J; bases not matched to a gene: 7. The length of the CDR3 is 12 residues. CDR3 bases: TGTGCCTTCCAGCGGGATATCGGGGAGCTGTTTTTT. Encoded protein: CAFQRDIGELFF.

The table lists this clone with a count of one. The J gene is TRBJ2-1, the V gene TRBV11-3, with no clear D. Trimming pared 4 bases from V and 6 bases from J, leaving 13 bases between. Germline CDR1 is SGHNT and CDR2 is YENEEA. The CDR3 is 14 amino acids. Here the CDR3 reads CASSSPRKSNEQFF. Here the CDR3 DNA reads TGTGCCAGCAGCTCCCCCAGGAAGAGCAATGAGCAGTTCTTC.